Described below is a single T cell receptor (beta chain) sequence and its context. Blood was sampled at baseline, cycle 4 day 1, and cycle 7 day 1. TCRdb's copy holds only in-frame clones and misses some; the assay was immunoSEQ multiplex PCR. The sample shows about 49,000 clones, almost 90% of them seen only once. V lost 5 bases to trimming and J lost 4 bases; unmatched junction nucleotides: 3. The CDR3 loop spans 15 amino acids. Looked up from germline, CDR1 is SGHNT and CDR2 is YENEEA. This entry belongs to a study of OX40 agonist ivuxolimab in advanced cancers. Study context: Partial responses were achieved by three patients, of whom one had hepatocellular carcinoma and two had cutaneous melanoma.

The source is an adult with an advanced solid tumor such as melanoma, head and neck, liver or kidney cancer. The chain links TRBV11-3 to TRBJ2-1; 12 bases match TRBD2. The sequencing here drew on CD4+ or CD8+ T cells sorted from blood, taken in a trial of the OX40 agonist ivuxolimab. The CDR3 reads CASSTTSGGYNEQFF. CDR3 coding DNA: TGTGCCAGCAGCACGACTAGCGGGGGTTACAATGAGCAGTTCTTC.